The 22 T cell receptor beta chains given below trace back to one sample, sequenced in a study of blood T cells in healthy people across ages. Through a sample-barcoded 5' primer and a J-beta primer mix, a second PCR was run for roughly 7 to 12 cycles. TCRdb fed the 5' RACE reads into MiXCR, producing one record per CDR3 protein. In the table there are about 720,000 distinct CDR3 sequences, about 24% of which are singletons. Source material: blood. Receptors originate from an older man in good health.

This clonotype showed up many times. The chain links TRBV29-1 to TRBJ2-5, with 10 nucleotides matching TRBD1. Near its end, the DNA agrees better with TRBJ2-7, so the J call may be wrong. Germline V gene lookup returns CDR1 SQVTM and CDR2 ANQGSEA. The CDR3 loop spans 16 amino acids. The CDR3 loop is CSVEGFGQGVTYEQYF. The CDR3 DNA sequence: TGCAGCGTTGAAGGGTTCGGACAGGGGGTAACCTACGAGCAGTACTTC.

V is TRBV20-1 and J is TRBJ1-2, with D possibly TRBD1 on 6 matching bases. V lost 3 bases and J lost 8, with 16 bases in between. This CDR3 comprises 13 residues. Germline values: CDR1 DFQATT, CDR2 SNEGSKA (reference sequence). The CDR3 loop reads CSARPTGLGGYTF. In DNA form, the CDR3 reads TGCAGTGCTAGGCCAACAGGGTTGGGCGGCTACACCTTC.

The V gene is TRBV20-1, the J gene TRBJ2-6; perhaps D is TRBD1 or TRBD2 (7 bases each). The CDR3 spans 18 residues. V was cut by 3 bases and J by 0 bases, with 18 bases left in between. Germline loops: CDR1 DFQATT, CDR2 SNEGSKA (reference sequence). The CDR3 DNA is TGCAGTGCTAGCACCGGACTAGGGGGCTCCTCTGGGGCCAACGTCCTGACTTTC. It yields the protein CSASTGLGGSSGANVLTF.

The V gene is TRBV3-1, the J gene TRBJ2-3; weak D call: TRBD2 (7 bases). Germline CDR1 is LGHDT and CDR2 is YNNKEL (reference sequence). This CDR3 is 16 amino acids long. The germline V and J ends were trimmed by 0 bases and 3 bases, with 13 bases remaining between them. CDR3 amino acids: CASSQEPRGGTDTQYF. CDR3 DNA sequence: TGTGCCAGCAGCCAAGAGCCCAGGGGAGGGACAGATACGCAGTATTTT.

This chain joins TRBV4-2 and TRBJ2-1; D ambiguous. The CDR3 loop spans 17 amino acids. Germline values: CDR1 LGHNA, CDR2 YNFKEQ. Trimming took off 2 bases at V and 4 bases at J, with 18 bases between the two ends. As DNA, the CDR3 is TGTGCCAGCAGCCAATACCCTATGAGGTCGGCTTACAATGAGCAGTTCTTC. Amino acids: CASSQYPMRSAYNEQFF.

CDR3 in DNA: TGTGCCAGCAGCTTATCATCTTTAATGGGGGAGCAGTACTTC. Residues: CASSLSSLMGEQYF. This chain joins TRBV7-2 and TRBJ2-7; D call uncertain. Germline assignment: CDR1 SGHTA and CDR2 FQGNSA. This CDR3 comprises 14 residues. V lost 2 bases and J 7 bases, leaving 15 bases between the germline ends.

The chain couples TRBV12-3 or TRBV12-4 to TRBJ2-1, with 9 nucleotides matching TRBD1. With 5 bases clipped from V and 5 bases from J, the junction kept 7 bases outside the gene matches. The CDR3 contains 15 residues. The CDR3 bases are TGTGCCAGCAGTCCACAGGGGGCGTCGAACAATGAGCAGTTCTTC. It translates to CASSPQGASNNEQFF.

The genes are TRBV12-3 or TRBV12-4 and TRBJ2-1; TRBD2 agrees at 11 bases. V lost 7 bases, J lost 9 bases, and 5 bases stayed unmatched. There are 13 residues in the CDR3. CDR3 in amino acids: CASMSGLAVEQFF. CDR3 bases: TGTGCCAGCATGTCGGGACTAGCGGTTGAGCAGTTCTTC.

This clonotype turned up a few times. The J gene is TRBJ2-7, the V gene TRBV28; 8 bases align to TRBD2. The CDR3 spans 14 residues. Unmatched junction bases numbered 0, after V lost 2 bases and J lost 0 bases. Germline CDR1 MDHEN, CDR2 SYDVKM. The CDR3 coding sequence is TGTGCCAGCAGTTTACTAGCGGGCTCCTACGAGCAGTACTTC. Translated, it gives CASSLLAGSYEQYF.

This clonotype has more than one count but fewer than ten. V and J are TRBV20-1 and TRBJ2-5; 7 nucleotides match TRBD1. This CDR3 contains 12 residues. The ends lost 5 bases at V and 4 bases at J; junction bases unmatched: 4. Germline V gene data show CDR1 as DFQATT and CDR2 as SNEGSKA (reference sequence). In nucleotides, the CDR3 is TGCAGTGCTCGAAACAGGGGAGAGACCCAGTACTTC. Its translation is CSARNRGETQYF.

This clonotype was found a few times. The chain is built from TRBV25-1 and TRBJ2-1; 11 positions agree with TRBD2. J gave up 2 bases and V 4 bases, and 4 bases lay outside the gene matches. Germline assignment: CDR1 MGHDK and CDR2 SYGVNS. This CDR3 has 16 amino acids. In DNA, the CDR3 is TGTGCCAGCAGTGGGGATAGCGGGAGGGCCTACAATGAGCAGTTCTTC. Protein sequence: CASSGDSGRAYNEQFF.

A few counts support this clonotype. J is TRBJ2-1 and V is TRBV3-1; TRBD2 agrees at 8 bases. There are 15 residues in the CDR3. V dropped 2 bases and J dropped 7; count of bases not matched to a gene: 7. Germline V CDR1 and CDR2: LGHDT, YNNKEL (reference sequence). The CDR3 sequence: CASSQSLGGGNEQFF. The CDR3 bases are TGTGCCAGCAGCCAATCTCTAGGCGGGGGGAATGAGCAGTTCTTC.

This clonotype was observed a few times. CDR3 nucleotides: TGCAGTGCTGGGCAGGGGGCTCACTATGGCTACACCTTC. It encodes CSAGQGAHYGYTF. The chain is built from TRBV20-1 and TRBJ1-2, with 8 positions matching TRBD1. This CDR3 has 13 residues. V lost 5 bases to trimming and J lost 3 bases; unmatched junction nucleotides: 5. The germline V gene encodes CDR1 DFQATT and CDR2 SNEGSKA (reference sequence).

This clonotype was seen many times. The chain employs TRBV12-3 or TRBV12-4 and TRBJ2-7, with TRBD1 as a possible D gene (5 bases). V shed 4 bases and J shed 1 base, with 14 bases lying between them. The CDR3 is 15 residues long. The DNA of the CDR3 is TGTGCCAGCAGTTCCGGGTTTCAGGGTTCCTACGAGCAGTACTTC. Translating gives CASSSGFQGSYEQYF.

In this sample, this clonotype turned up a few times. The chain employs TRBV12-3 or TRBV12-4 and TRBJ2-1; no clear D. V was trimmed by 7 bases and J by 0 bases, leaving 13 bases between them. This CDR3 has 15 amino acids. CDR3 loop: CASIPGSSSYNEQFF. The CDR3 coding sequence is TGTGCCAGCATCCCGGGCTCCAGCTCCTACAATGAGCAGTTCTTC.

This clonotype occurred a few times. CDR3 coding DNA: TGCAGTGCTTACCGCGTAGCGGGAACCTACAATGAGCAGTTCTTC. Encoded protein: CSAYRVAGTYNEQFF. The chain combines TRBV20-1 with TRBJ2-1; TRBD2 matches 8 bases. V shed 5 bases and J 2 bases; nucleotides not matched to a gene: 8. Per germline, CDR1 DFQATT and CDR2 SNEGSKA (reference sequence). The CDR3 spans 15 residues.

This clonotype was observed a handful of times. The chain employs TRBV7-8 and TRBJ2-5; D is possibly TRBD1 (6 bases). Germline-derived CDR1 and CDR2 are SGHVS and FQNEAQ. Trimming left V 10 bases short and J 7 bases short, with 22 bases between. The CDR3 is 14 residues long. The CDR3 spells CATQPQGFVTTQYF. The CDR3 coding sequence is TGTGCCACACAACCCCAGGGGTTCGTGACGACCCAGTACTTC.

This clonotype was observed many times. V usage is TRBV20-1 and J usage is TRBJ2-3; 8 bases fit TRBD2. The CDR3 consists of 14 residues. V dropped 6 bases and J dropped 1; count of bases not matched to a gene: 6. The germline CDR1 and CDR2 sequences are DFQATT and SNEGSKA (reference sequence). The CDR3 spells CSAFSGLGTDTQYF. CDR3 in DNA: TGCAGTGCCTTCTCGGGACTAGGCACAGATACGCAGTATTTT.

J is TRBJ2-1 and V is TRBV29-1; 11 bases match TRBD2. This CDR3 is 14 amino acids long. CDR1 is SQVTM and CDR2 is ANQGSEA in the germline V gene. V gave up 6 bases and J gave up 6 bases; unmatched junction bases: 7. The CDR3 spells CSVVSGGAANEQFF. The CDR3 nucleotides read TGCAGCGTGGTTAGCGGGGGGGCGGCCAATGAGCAGTTCTTC.

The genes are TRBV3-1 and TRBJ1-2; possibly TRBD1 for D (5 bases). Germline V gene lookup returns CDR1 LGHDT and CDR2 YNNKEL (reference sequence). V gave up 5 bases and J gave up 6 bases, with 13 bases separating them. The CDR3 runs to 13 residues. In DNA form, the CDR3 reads TGTGCCAGCAGCGAAGTCGGGGCGCATGGCTACACCTTC. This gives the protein CASSEVGAHGYTF.

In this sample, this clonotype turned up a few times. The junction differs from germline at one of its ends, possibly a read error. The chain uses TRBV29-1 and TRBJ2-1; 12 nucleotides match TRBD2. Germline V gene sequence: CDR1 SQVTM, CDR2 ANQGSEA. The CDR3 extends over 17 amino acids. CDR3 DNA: TGCAGCTCCCGCTACAAGGCACCGGGACTAGCGGGTTTGGAGCAGCTCTTC. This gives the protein CSSRYKAPGLAGLEQLF.

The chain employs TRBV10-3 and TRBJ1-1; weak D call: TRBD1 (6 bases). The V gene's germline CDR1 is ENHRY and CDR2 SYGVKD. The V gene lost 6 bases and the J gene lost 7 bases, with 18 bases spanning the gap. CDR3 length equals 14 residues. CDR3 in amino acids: CAISIEIRGGEAFF. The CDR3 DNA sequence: TGTGCCATCAGCATAGAAATCAGGGGAGGTGAAGCTTTCTTT.